What follows are 20 T cell receptor beta chains derived from one specimen sequenced in a study of blood T cell repertoires in COVID-19. The method was immunoSEQ multiplex PCR; TCRdb's version includes in-frame clones alone and lacks a portion of them. The table has 300,000 to 400,000 clones, around nine tenths seen once. The specimen sequenced was peripheral blood. These receptor sequences come from a woman aged 70-85 years with COVID-19, enrolled during active disease.

This clone has just one count. This chain links TRBV6-6 with TRBJ1-1; D uncertain. This CDR3 has 15 amino acids. The germline V and J ends were trimmed by 2 bases and 5 bases, with 15 bases remaining between them. Germline CDR1 is MNHNY and CDR2 is SVGAGI (reference sequence). For the CDR3, the DNA is TGTGCCAGCAGTTACACTGGTTCCATGGAGACTGAAGCTTTCTTT. Encoded protein: CASSYTGSMETEAFF.

This sequence joins TRBV9 and TRBJ1-2, with D tentatively TRBD1 (6 bases). CDR3 length equals 12 residues. V lost 4 bases to trimming and J lost 7 bases, with 11 bases between them. Germline V gene lookup returns CDR1 SGDLS and CDR2 YYNGEE. The CDR3 nucleotides are TGTGCCAGCAGCCCAGGGGTAGGTGGCTACACCTTC. The encoded protein is CASSPGVGGYTF.

This CDR3 is CAWSVSRIAEAFF. In DNA, the CDR3 is TGTGCCTGGAGTGTATCGCGGATCGCTGAAGCTTTCTTT. The gene calls are TRBV30 and TRBJ1-1; D remains unclear. The germline V and J ends were trimmed by 0 bases and 6 bases, with 11 bases remaining between them. This CDR3 region has 13 residues. Germline assignment: CDR1 GTSNPN and CDR2 SVGIG (reference sequence).

The genes are TRBV28 and TRBJ2-7; 7 bases are shared with TRBD1. CDR3 length: 14 amino acids. With V trimmed by 6 bases and J by 3 bases, 8 bases remained unmatched. Germline CDR1 reads MDHEN; CDR2 reads SYDVKM. The CDR3 sequence is CASSSTGTVYEQYF. The DNA for the CDR3 is TGTGCCAGCAGCTCCACCGGGACAGTCTACGAGCAGTACTTC.

The chain couples TRBV2 to TRBJ1-1; D unclear. From germline, CDR1 is SNHLY and CDR2 FYNNEI. Trimming cost V 3 bases and J 7 bases, with 9 bases left between them. The CDR3 totals 12 residues. For the CDR3, the DNA is TGTGCCAGCAGTGAGGCAGTCCTTGAAGCTTTCTTT. This encodes CASSEAVLEAFF.

This clone appeared a single time. The chain is built from TRBV6-1 and TRBJ1-2; D perhaps matches TRBD1 (6 bases). V lost 3 bases to trimming and J lost 4 bases, with 15 bases between them. Per the germline V gene, CDR1 is MNHNS and CDR2 is SASEGT. The CDR3 runs 15 residues. The chain's CDR3 is CASSEAAGVFYGYTF. The CDR3 DNA reads TGTGCCAGCAGTGAGGCGGCAGGGGTTTTCTATGGCTACACCTTC.

The CDR3 DNA follows: TGTGCCAGCAGTTTCCGGGACAGGGGGCACTACGAGCAGTACTTC. Residues: CASSFRDRGHYEQYF. The chain is built from TRBV6-5 and TRBJ2-7, with TRBD1 identical over 12 bases. Germline V gene data show CDR1 as MNHEY and CDR2 as SVGAGI. The CDR3 is made up of 15 amino acids. V gave up 4 bases and J gave up 3 bases; unmatched junction bases: 4.

V is TRBV5-6 and J is TRBJ2-3; the match to TRBD2 covers 7 bases. Germline CDR1 is SGHDT and CDR2 is YYEEEE. The CDR3 contains 13 residues. V shed 5 bases and J 6 bases; nucleotides not matched to a gene: 6. The CDR3 sequence: CASRRLASDTQYF. In DNA, the CDR3 is TGTGCCAGCAGGCGACTAGCATCGGATACGCAGTATTTT.

This clone was recorded a few times. CDR3 amino acids: CSASDRSQVNTGELFF. CDR3 in DNA: TGCAGTGCTAGTGACAGGTCCCAAGTCAACACCGGGGAGCTGTTTTTT. This chain connects TRBV20-1 to TRBJ2-2; TRBD1 might be the D (6 bases). The length of the CDR3 is 16 residues. Germline lookup yields CDR1 DFQATT and CDR2 SNEGSKA (reference sequence). The V gene lost 3 bases and the J gene lost 2 bases, with 16 bases spanning the gap.

This chain links TRBV6-5 with TRBJ1-5; D is perhaps TRBD1 (5 bases). The germline V gene has CDR1 MNHEY and CDR2 SVGAGI. CDR3 size: 14 residues. V was pared by 6 bases and J by 5 bases, with 14 bases between. CDR3 DNA sequence: TGTGCCAGCAGCTTCGGGACGGGGGATCAGCCCCAGCATTTT. This gives the protein CASSFGTGDQPQHF.

This clone was seen a single time. This chain's CDR3 is CASSSIPGPEVDETQYF. CDR3 bases: TGTGCCAGCAGCTCCATCCCCGGGCCGGAGGTGGACGAGACCCAGTACTTC. The rearrangement joins TRBV7-2 to TRBJ2-5; weak D call: TRBD2 (5 bases). The germline gives CDR1 SGHTA, CDR2 FQGNSA. The CDR3 extends over 17 amino acids. With 4 bases removed from V and 5 bases from J, the gap between germline ends came to 23 bases.

The genes are TRBV4-1 and TRBJ1-3; 7 bases match TRBD1. CDR3 length: 16 residues. Per the germline V gene, CDR1 is MGHRA and CDR2 is YSYEKL. The ends lost 2 bases at V and 4 bases at J; junction bases unmatched: 8. As DNA, the CDR3 is TGCGCCAGCAGCCAAATTGGACAGGCCCTGGGAAACACCATATATTTT. Protein: CASSQIGQALGNTIYF.

This chain joins TRBV28 and TRBJ2-2; D gene ambiguous. The CDR3 spans 14 residues. The V and J ends lost 7 bases and 5 bases respectively, with 14 bases between them. Germline-derived CDR1 and CDR2 are MDHEN and SYDVKM. CDR3 nucleotide sequence: TGTGCCAGCAAGTCTAGAGCGTTTACCGGGGAGCTGTTTTTT. Its protein product is CASKSRAFTGELFF.

The genes are TRBV12-1 and TRBJ1-1; the listed D gene, TRBD1, was not tested against the DNA. TRBV12-1 is an annotated pseudogene. There are 15 residues in the CDR3. The CDR3 DNA reads TGTGCCAGCAGCTTTGTGGGGACAGGGGGCACTGAAGCTTTCTTT. This encodes CASSFVGTGGTEAFF.

This clone occurred once. The chain joins TRBV5-4 to TRBJ2-7; D is unclear. The CDR3 has 14 residues. V was shortened by 1 base and J by 5 bases, with 13 bases between the two germline ends. CDR1 is SGHNT, CDR2 YYREEE, per germline (reference sequence). The CDR3 protein is CASSLPSNGHEQYF. The CDR3 bases are TGTGCCAGCAGCTTGCCCAGTAATGGGCACGAGCAGTACTTC.

The count of this clone is one. V and J are TRBV9 and TRBJ1-1; no clear D gene. The V end was cut by 0 bases, the J end by 11 bases, with 11 bases between. CDR3 size: 12 residues. The germline CDR1 and CDR2 sequences are SGDLS and YYNGEE. The DNA of the CDR3 is TGTGCCAGCAGCGTAGAGGAGGGCCGGGCTTTCTTT. Its translation: CASSVEEGRAFF.

V usage is TRBV6-5 and J usage is TRBJ1-3; 8 nucleotides agree with TRBD1. The germline gives CDR1 MNHEY, CDR2 SVGAGI. Losses at the gene ends were 6 bases for V and 4 bases for J; bases not matched to a gene: 8. The CDR3 loop spans 15 amino acids. DNA of the CDR3: TGTGCCAGCAGACCTCCGACAGGGGACGGAAACACCATATATTTT. It codes for CASRPPTGDGNTIYF.

This chain joins TRBV2 and TRBJ2-3; 12 bases map to TRBD2. Losses at the gene ends were 1 base for V and 5 bases for J; bases not matched to a gene: 7. This CDR3 has 17 residues. From germline, CDR1 is SNHLY and CDR2 FYNNEI. CDR3: CASSEGASGGVVDTQYF. The DNA of the CDR3 is TGTGCCAGCAGTGAAGGGGCTAGCGGGGGGGTTGTAGATACGCAGTATTTT.

This rearrangement joins TRBV12-3 or TRBV12-4 to TRBJ1-2; no firm D call. Trimming pared 0 bases from V and 5 bases from J, leaving 7 bases between. The CDR3 consists of 13 residues. CDR3 protein: CASSLASGYGYTF. CDR3 bases: TGTGCCAGCAGTTTAGCGTCCGGGTATGGCTACACCTTC.

The chain couples TRBV27 to TRBJ1-1; 9 bases line up with TRBD1. From germline, CDR1 is MNHEY and CDR2 SMNVEV (reference sequence). There are 13 residues in the CDR3. V trimming: 10 bases; J trimming: 5 bases; junction bases outside the gene matches: 8. The CDR3 here is CATLTGGGTEAFF. The CDR3 coding sequence is TGTGCCACCCTGACAGGGGGTGGTACTGAAGCTTTCTTT.